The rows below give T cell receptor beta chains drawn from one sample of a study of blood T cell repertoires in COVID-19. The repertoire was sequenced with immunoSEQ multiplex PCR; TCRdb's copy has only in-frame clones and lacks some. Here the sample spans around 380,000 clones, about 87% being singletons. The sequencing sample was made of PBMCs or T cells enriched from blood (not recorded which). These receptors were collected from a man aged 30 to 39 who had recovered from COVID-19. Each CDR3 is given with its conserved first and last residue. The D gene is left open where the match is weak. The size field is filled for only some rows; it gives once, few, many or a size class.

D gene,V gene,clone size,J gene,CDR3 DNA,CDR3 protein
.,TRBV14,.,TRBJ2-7,TGTGCCAGCAGCCAATTCAGATACGAGCAGTACTTC,CASSQFRYEQYF
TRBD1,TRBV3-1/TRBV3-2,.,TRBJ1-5,TGTGCCAGCAGCCCCTCAGGGGGTGTAGGGCCCCAGCATTTT,CASSPSGGVGPQHF
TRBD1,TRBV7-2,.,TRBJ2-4,TGTGCCAGCAGCTTAAGGGACAGTTTAGCCAAAAACATTCAGTACTTC,CASSLRDSLAKNIQYF
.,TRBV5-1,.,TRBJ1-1,TGCGCCAGCAGGGTGGCGAACACTGAAGCTTTCTTT,CASRVANTEAFF
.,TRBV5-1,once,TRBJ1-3,TGCGCCAGCAGCTTGGATTTAGACTCTGGAAACACCATATATTTT,CASSLDLDSGNTIYF
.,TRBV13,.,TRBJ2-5,TGTGCCAGCAGCTTAATGGGTGAAGGGGAAGAAGAGACCCAGTACTTC,CASSLMGEGEEETQYF
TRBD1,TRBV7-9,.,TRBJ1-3,TGTGCCAGCAGTTCGGACAGGGTAGAAGCTGGAAACACCATATATTTT,CASSSDRVEAGNTIYF
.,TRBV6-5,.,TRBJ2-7,TGTGCCAGCAACAGGGAGACAGACTATTCCTACGAGCAGTACTTC,CASNRETDYSYEQYF
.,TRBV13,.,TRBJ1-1,TGTGCCAGCAGCTATCAAATTCCAGAAGCTTTCTTT,CASSYQIPEAFF
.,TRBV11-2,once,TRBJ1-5,TGTGCCAGCAGCTTAGACACAGGGAACAATCAGCCCCAGCATTTT,CASSLDTGNNQPQHF
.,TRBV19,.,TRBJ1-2,TGTGCCAGTTCAAACACCCTGACAGCCAACTATGGCTACACCTTC,CASSNTLTANYGYTF
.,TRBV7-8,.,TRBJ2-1,TGTGCCAGCTCCCCAGACAGGACCTACAATGAGCAGTTCTTC,CASSPDRTYNEQFF
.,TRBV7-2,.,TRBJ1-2,TGTGCCAGCAGCCGGGAGGGAAGGGGCGGAGTCTATGGCTACACCTTC,CASSREGRGGVYGYTF
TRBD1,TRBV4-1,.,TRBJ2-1,TGCGCCAGCAGCCAAGAAGGCTCCGGGACAGGGTCTCGCAATGAGCAGTTCTTC,CASSQEGSGTGSRNEQFF
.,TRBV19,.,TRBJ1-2,TGTGCCAGTAGTATAGAACAGGGAATTGGCTACACCTTC,CASSIEQGIGYTF
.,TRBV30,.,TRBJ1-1,TGTGCCTGGATTCCGGGCTCCGGGAGTGAAGCTTTCTTT,CAWIPGSGSEAFF
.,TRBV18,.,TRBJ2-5,TGTGCCAGCTCACCGCAAATCCGGGTAACCAACCAAGAGACCCAGTACTTC,CASSPQIRVTNQETQYF
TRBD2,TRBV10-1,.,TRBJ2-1,TGCGCCAGCAGTGATCTAGCGGGGGCCTCCTACAATGAGCAGTTCTTC,CASSDLAGASYNEQFF
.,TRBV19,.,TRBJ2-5,TGTGCCAGCCAGAAGCGTGGGGCTGCAAAGACCCAGTACTTC,CASQKRGAAKTQYF
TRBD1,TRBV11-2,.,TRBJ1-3,TGTGCCAGCAGCCAGCAGGGGGCTGGAAACACCATATATTTT,CASSQQGAGNTIYF
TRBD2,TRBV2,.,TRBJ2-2,TGTGCCAGCAGAGGACTAGCGGGGGCCCGGGAGCTGTTTTTT,CASRGLAGARELFF
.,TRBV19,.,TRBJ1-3,TGTGGCTCCCAGGGGAATGGAAACACCATATATTTT,CGSQGNGNTIYF
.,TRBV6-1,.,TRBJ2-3,TGTGCCAGCAGTGAACTAGGCCCATTCGCAGATACGCAGTATTTT,CASSELGPFADTQYF
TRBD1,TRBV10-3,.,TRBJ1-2,TGTGCCATCAGTGCTAACGCCGGGACAGGGGGCGCGAACTATGGCTACACCTTC,CAISANAGTGGANYGYTF
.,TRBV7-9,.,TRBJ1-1,TGTGCCAGCAGCCCCTCGTACACTGAAGCTTTCTTT,CASSPSYTEAFF
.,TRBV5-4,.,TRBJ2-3,TGTGCCAGCAGGGGTAACAGAGATACGCAGTATTTT,CASRGNRDTQYF
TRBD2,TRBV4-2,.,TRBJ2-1,TGTGCCAGCAGCCAAAGGGTGGTGGTAGCGGGGGGGTACAATGAGCAGTTCTTC,CASSQRVVVAGGYNEQFF
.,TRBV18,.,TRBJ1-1,TGTGCCAGCTCACCTTACGGGTCCCGCAAAGAAGCTTTCTTT,CASSPYGSRKEAFF
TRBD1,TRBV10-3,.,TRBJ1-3,TGTGCCATCAGTGGGACAGGGGGCGCAAGTAACACCATATATTTT,CAISGTGGASNTIYF
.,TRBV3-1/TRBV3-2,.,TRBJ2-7,TGTGCCAGCAGCCCCCTAAGGACGGGGTCCTACGAGCAGTACTTC,CASSPLRTGSYEQYF
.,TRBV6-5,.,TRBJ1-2,TGTGCCAGCAGTTACTCGGGTGGGGGCCAGGCGGCTGGCTACACCTTC,CASSYSGGGQAAGYTF
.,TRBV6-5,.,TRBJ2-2,TGTGCCAGCAGTTACGGGGGGTTCCCCGGGGAGCTGTTTTTT,CASSYGGFPGELFF
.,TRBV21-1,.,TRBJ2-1,TGTGCCAGCAGCAAAATAGAGCGGGGGGGCCATGAGCAGTTCTTC,CASSKIERGGHEQFF
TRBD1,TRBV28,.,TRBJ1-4,TGTGCCAGCAGGCGTCCGGGACAGAATAATGAAAAACTGTTTTTT,CASRRPGQNNEKLFF
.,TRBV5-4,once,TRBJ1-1,TGTGCCAGCAGCTTGGCCGGGTACACTGAAGCTTTCTTT,CASSLAGYTEAFF
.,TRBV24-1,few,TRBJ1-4,TGTGCCACCACTCCCCGGGAGACAACTAATGAAAAACTGTTTTTT,CATTPRETTNEKLFF
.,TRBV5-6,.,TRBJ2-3,TGTGCCAGCAGCCTACAGGGTAGTCTCACAGATACGCAGTATTTT,CASSLQGSLTDTQYF
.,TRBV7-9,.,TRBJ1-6,TGTGCCAGCAGCTTATTTCAGGATTCACCCCTCCACTTT,CASSLFQDSPLHF
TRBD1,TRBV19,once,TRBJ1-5,TGTGCCAGTAGACAATCGACAGGGTGGAATCAGCCCCAGCATTTT,CASRQSTGWNQPQHF
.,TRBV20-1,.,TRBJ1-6,TGCAGTGCTAGTAACGGGAACGATTCACCCCTCCACTTT,CSASNGNDSPLHF
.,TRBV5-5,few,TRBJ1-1,TGTGCCAGCAGCTTAGCTCCCCAGGGGACTGAAGCTTTCTTT,CASSLAPQGTEAFF
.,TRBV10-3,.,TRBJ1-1,TGTGCCATCAGTGAGTCTGCTGACCGAGGCACTGAAGCTTTCTTT,CAISESADRGTEAFF
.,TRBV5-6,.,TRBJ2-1,TGTGCCAGCAGCTCCGGGACATCCCCCCTGCGGAATGAGCAGTTCTTC,CASSSGTSPLRNEQFF
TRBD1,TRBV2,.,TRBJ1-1,TGTGCCAGCAGTGATTTGACAGGGGGAGGGACTGAAGCTTTCTTT,CASSDLTGGGTEAFF
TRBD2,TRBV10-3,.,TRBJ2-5,TGTGCCATCAGCGGACTAGCGGGGGGACAAGAGACCCAGTACTTC,CAISGLAGGQETQYF
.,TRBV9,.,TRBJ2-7,TGTGCCAGCAGCGGTACGGAGTTCTCCTACGAGCAGTACTTC,CASSGTEFSYEQYF
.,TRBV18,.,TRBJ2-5,TGTGCCAGCTCAGGGGGGTCGGAGACCCAGTACTTC,CASSGGSETQYF
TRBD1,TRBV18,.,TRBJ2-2,TGTGCCAGCTCACCACTGGGACAGGGTGTCGCCGGGGAGCTGTTTTTT,CASSPLGQGVAGELFF
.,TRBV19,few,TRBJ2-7,TGTGCCAGTAGTAAGGGAGTCGCCTACGAGCAGTACTTC,CASSKGVAYEQYF
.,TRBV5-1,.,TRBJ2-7,TGCGCCAGCAGCTTGGGTACTCGGGGCTACGAGCAGTACTTC,CASSLGTRGYEQYF
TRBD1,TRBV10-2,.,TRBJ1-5,TGCGCCAGCAGTGATTGGACAGGGCCCTACCTCGCCCAGCATTTT,CASSDWTGPYLAQHF
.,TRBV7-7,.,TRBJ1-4,TGTGCCAGCAGCCAGGGGACGGACGTAGGACAAGGGAAACTGTTTTTT,CASSQGTDVGQGKLFF
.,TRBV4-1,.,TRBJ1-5,TGCGCCAGCAGCCTCGGGGGGGTCCAGCCCCAGCATTTT,CASSLGGVQPQHF